This TCR beta chain is drawn from a study of blood T cell repertoires in COVID-19. Data came from immunoSEQ multiplex PCR; TCRdb stores just in-frame clones and leaves some out. The repertoire holds about 88,000 clones, with about 83% as singletons. Germline assignment: CDR1 MNHEY and CDR2 SMNVEV (reference sequence). V dropped 6 bases and J dropped 0; count of bases not matched to a gene: 4. CDR3 length equals 14 residues. The material sequenced was peripheral blood. The chain couples TRBV27 to TRBJ1-2, with 7 nucleotides matching TRBD1. The clonotype comes from a woman in her 70s with acute or convalescent COVID-19. The CDR3 sequence is CASRLGTANYGYTF. CDR3 nucleotides: TGTGCCAGCAGATTAGGGACAGCTAACTATGGCTACACCTTC.